Listed here are 29 T cell receptor beta chains from one sample, sequenced in a study of cytomegalovirus exposure and HLA in healthy donors. Use of 60 Vbeta and 13 Jbeta primers characterized the PCR. Libraries were prepared by immunoSEQ multiplex PCR; TCRdb keeps only in-frame clonotypes and omits some of them. The table lists about 110,000 clones, roughly 67% of them singletons. The source material was PBMCs. The receptors were sampled from a man aged 35 to 55 in good health and CMV-seronegative.

The CDR3 protein is CASSPSAGTNYEQYF. The CDR3 DNA reads TGTGCCAGCAGCCCCTCGGCGGGAACGAACTACGAGCAGTACTTC. The chain combines TRBV7-9 with TRBJ2-7; D might be TRBD2 (6 bases). This CDR3 is built from 15 residues. Germline-derived CDR1 and CDR2 are SEHNR and FQNEAQ (reference sequence). V was clipped by 5 bases and J by 3 bases, with 17 bases between them.

Points on this clone: Other DNA sequences in the same sample also yield this CDR3. The chain carries TRBV6-5 and TRBJ2-3; 7 bases map to TRBD2. The CDR3 extends over 15 amino acids. Trimming at V came to 2 bases and at J to 1 base, leaving 3 bases not matched to a gene. From germline, CDR1 is MNHEY and CDR2 SVGAGI. The CDR3 spells CASSYLAGGTDTQYF. For the CDR3, the DNA is TGTGCCAGCAGTTACCTTGCGGGGGGCACAGATACGCAGTATTTT.

V is TRBV11-3 and J is TRBJ2-5, with TRBD2 matching 9 bases. Losses at the gene ends were 5 bases for V and 5 bases for J; bases not matched to a gene: 12. Germline V lookup: CDR1 SGHNT, CDR2 YENEEA. The CDR3 runs to 16 residues. CDR3 coding DNA: TGTGCCAGCAGCCCCCGGGCGGGGGGGGTTTTGGAGACCCAGTACTTC. It codes for CASSPRAGGVLETQYF.

V is TRBV7-8 and J is TRBJ2-7; 13 bases line up with TRBD2. This CDR3 is 15 amino acids long. CDR1 is SGHVS and CDR2 is FQNEAQ in the germline V gene. J lost 3 bases, V lost 5 bases, and 4 bases had no gene match. The CDR3 spells CASSPRLAGGYEQYF. CDR3 DNA: TGTGCCAGCAGCCCGAGACTAGCGGGGGGCTACGAGCAGTACTTC. Looking up the rest from reference TRBV7-8 and TRBJ2-7 gives the full variable domain: GAGVSQSPRYKVAKRGQDVALRCDPISGHVSLFWYQQALGQGPEFLTYFQNEAQLDKSGLPSDRFFAERPEGSVSTLKIQRTQQEDSAVYLCASSPRLAGGYEQYFGPGTRLTVT.

The chain combines TRBV7-9 with TRBJ1-4, with D uncertain. The CDR3 consists of 14 residues. The V end lost 6 bases, the J end lost 5 bases, and 13 bases lay between the germline ends. Germline CDR1 SEHNR, CDR2 FQNEAQ (reference sequence). For the CDR3, the DNA is TGTGCCAGCAGGTTCGCGGACTTAAATGAAAAACTGTTTTTT. This encodes CASRFADLNEKLFF.

V gene TRBV5-1 combines with J gene TRBJ1-2, with 7 positions matching TRBD1. V was clipped by 4 bases and J by 8 bases; unmatched bases: 20. Germline V gene data show CDR1 as SGHRS and CDR2 as YFSETQ. The CDR3 spans 17 residues. The CDR3 nucleotides are TGCGCCAGCAGCAGGGAGGCCATAACGACAGGGCCCTCGGGCTACACCTTC. It yields the protein CASSREAITTGPSGYTF.

At least ten counts were recorded for this clone. This chain uses TRBV5-1 with TRBJ1-1; the D gene is possibly TRBD1 (5 bases). This CDR3 is 13 amino acids long. V dropped 7 bases and J dropped 0 bases, with 10 bases sitting between them. Germline values: CDR1 SGHRS, CDR2 YFSETQ. This chain's CDR3 is CASQDKLNTEAFF. DNA for the CDR3: TGCGCCAGCCAGGACAAGCTGAACACTGAAGCTTTCTTT.

The gene calls are TRBV19 and TRBJ1-1; D might be TRBD1 (6 bases). V was pared by 5 bases and J by 1 base, with 20 bases between. The germline CDR1 and CDR2 sequences are LNHDA and SQIVND (reference sequence). This CDR3 comprises 17 residues. CDR3 DNA sequence: TGTGCCAGTAGTGCCATAATCGGACAGAGATCGAACACTGAAGCTTTCTTT. Translating it yields CASSAIIGQRSNTEAFF. The variable domain in full, completed from reference TRBV19 and TRBJ1-1, reads DGGITQSPKYLFRKEGQNVTLSCEQNLNHDAMYWYRQDPGQGLRLIYYSQIVNDFQKGDIAEGYSVSREKKESFPLTVTSAQKNPTAFYLCASSAIIGQRSNTEAFFGQGTRLTVV.

This rearrangement joins TRBV9 to TRBJ1-2; 10 bases are shared with TRBD1. V shed 4 bases, J shed 7 bases, and the junction held 16 bases outside the gene matches. This CDR3 contains 17 residues. Germline CDR1 and CDR2: SGDLS and YYNGEE. CDR3: CASSTSTGGSPVGGYTF. The CDR3 DNA reads as TGTGCCAGCAGCACCTCGACAGGGGGCTCTCCTGTGGGTGGCTACACCTTC.

V usage is TRBV7-8 and J usage is TRBJ1-1, with D possibly TRBD1 on 6 matching bases. This CDR3 region has 12 residues. Germline V lookup: CDR1 SGHVS, CDR2 FQNEAQ. Trimming pared 5 bases from V and 8 bases from J, leaving 12 bases between. The CDR3 protein is CASSRTGTEAFF. Written as DNA, the CDR3 is TGTGCCAGCAGCCGGACCGGGACAGAAGCTTTCTTT.

Concerning this clone: The sample contains more than one DNA sequence encoding this CDR3. The chain has TRBV6-1 and TRBJ2-7; perhaps TRBD1 as D (5 bases). Germline CDR1 reads MNHNS; CDR2 reads SASEGT. CDR3 size: 12 residues. V shed 2 bases and J shed 3 bases, with 5 bases lying between them. The CDR3 DNA reads as TGTGCCAGCAGTGAACAGGGCTACGAGCAGTACTTC. Translated: CASSEQGYEQYF.

J is TRBJ2-1 and V is TRBV7-8; 10 bases line up with TRBD2. In germline, CDR1 is SGHVS, CDR2 FQNEAQ. This CDR3 contains 17 residues. J was trimmed by 5 bases and V by 0 bases; bases with no gene match: 7. CDR3: CASSLASGTSADNEQFF. The CDR3, as DNA: TGTGCCAGCAGCTTAGCGTCCGGGACTAGCGCGGACAATGAGCAGTTCTTC.

CDR3 residues: CASSLSGQGAYEQYF. The CDR3 nucleotides read TGTGCCAGCAGTTTATCGGGACAGGGGGCGTACGAGCAGTACTTC. The chain uses TRBV27 and TRBJ2-7; 12 bases match TRBD1. This CDR3 comprises 15 residues. Germline trimming cut 0 bases from V and 4 bases from J; bases unmatched to any gene: 1. CDR1 MNHEY and CDR2 SMNVEV come from the germline V gene (reference sequence).

The chain is built from TRBV2 and TRBJ1-5, with D possibly TRBD1 on 6 matching bases. This CDR3 contains 14 residues. Germline CDR1 SNHLY, CDR2 FYNNEI. Trimming took off 6 bases at V and 4 bases at J, with 13 bases between the two ends. The CDR3 nucleotides read TGTGCCAGCAGAGCCAGGGGCGTAAATCAGCCCCAGCATTTT. It encodes CASRARGVNQPQHF.

The V and J genes are TRBV11-1 and TRBJ1-4, with D possibly being TRBD1 (6 bases). This CDR3 comprises 15 residues. The V end was cut by 5 bases, the J end by 6 bases, with 16 bases between. Germline V gene sequence: CDR1 SGHAT, CDR2 FQDESV (reference sequence). The DNA for the CDR3 is TGTGCCAGCAGCCCAGGGGCAGGGGATTATGAAAAACTGTTTTTT. Its protein product is CASSPGAGDYEKLFF.

This clone came up a few times. The V call is TRBV6-6, the J call TRBJ2-5; 7 nucleotides align to TRBD1. After removal of 10 bases from V and 4 bases from J, the junction contained 6 bases not matched to a gene. This CDR3 spans 12 amino acids. Germline CDR1 MNHNY, CDR2 SVGAGI (reference sequence). CDR3 region: CAIQGRLETQYF. DNA for the CDR3: TGTGCCATACAGGGGCGGCTAGAGACCCAGTACTTC.

The chain couples TRBV25-1 to TRBJ2-6; unclear D gene. Germline lookup yields CDR1 MGHDK and CDR2 SYGVNS. V lost 0 bases to trimming and J lost 0 bases, with 3 bases between them. The CDR3 sequence is 15 residues long. The CDR3 bases are TGTGCCAGCAGTGAATACCGCTCTGGGGCCAACGTCCTGACTTTC. Amino acids: CASSEYRSGANVLTF.

The V gene is TRBV5-6, the J gene TRBJ1-2; possibly TRBD1 for D (6 bases). The CDR3 is 16 residues long. Germline CDR1 and CDR2: SGHDT and YYEEEE. V dropped 1 base and J dropped 5 bases, with 18 bases sitting between them. CDR3 nucleotide sequence: TGTGCCAGCAGCTTGTTCGTATGGGACAAGGAGTATGGCTACACCTTC. It yields the protein CASSLFVWDKEYGYTF.

The table lists this clone with a few counts. The rearrangement uses TRBV13 and TRBJ1-1, with D perhaps TRBD1 (5 bases). Germline V gives CDR1 PRHDT, CDR2 FYEKMQ (reference sequence). This CDR3 spans 16 amino acids. Trimming left V 0 bases short and J 0 bases short, with 11 bases between. The CDR3 reads CASSLGSRVVNTEAFF. The CDR3 DNA is TGTGCCAGCAGCTTAGGTAGCAGGGTGGTGAACACTGAAGCTTTCTTT.

The J gene is TRBJ1-1, the V gene TRBV11-3; D might be TRBD1 (6 bases). The length of the CDR3 is 13 residues. Trimming took 5 bases from V and 6 from J, leaving 13 bases between them. Germline V gives CDR1 SGHNT, CDR2 YENEEA. The CDR3 nucleotides are TGTGCCAGCAGCGCATTCAGGGGATCTGAAGCTTTCTTT. Amino acid sequence: CASSAFRGSEAFF.

This clone was counted only a few times. The gene calls are TRBV5-4 and TRBJ2-2, with TRBD1 matching 10 bases. This CDR3 spans 18 amino acids. The germline V gene encodes CDR1 SGHNT and CDR2 YYREEE (reference sequence). V shed 5 bases, J shed 7 bases, and the junction held 17 bases outside the gene matches. As DNA, the CDR3 is TGTGCCAGCAGACTCGCCACCGGGACAGGGGTCGCAGGCGGGGAGCTGTTTTTT. It codes for CASRLATGTGVAGGELFF. The full variable domain, in which reference TRBV5-4 and TRBJ2-2 provide the parts outside the CDR3, is ETGVTQSPTHLIKTRGQQVTLRCSSQSGHNTVSWYQQALGQGPQFIFQYYREEENGRGNFPPRFSGLQFPNYSSELNVNALELDDSALYLCASRLATGTGVAGGELFFGEGSRLTVL.

The chain links TRBV6-1 to TRBJ1-6; D ambiguous. Germline V gene lookup returns CDR1 MNHNS and CDR2 SASEGT. This CDR3 contains 12 residues. Trimming left V 1 base short and J 14 bases short, with 9 bases between. The CDR3, as DNA: TGTGCCAGCAGTGAAGAGCTGAATACCCTCCACTTT. Its translation is CASSEELNTLHF.

This chain links TRBV28 with TRBJ1-2; 7 bases agree with TRBD1. This CDR3 spans 14 amino acids. Germline-derived CDR1 and CDR2 are MDHEN and SYDVKM. Losses at the gene ends were 6 bases for V and 4 bases for J; bases not matched to a gene: 8. The CDR3 region has the DNA TGTGCCAGCAGCCCAGGGGGGCAGGGCTATGGCTACACCTTC. As protein: CASSPGGQGYGYTF.

The chain links TRBV6-5 to TRBJ1-2; 7 bases are shared with TRBD1. The CDR3 loop spans 14 amino acids. Trimming removed 8 bases from V and 4 bases from J; junction bases left unmatched: 10. Germline V gene sequence: CDR1 MNHEY, CDR2 SVGAGI. This CDR3 is CASGLGQALYGYTF. DNA of the CDR3: TGTGCCAGCGGCCTCGGACAGGCTCTCTATGGCTACACCTTC.

V is TRBV5-6 and J is TRBJ2-5; D ambiguous. TRBJ2-7 matches the DNA end more closely, so the J call is doubtful. The CDR3 runs to 13 residues. Germline lookup yields CDR1 SGHDT and CDR2 YYEEEE. The CDR3 DNA sequence: TGTGCCAGCAGCTTCGGCGGATCCTACGAGCAGTACTTC. Amino acid sequence: CASSFGGSYEQYF.

The chain links TRBV7-2 to TRBJ1-6, with D possibly being TRBD1 (5 bases). The CDR3 is made up of 17 amino acids. Per germline, CDR1 SGHTA and CDR2 FQGNSA. Deletions cut 5 bases from V and 2 bases from J, with 16 bases between. The DNA for the CDR3 is TGTGCCAGCAGCCCCCCGGGTCGGGGGGCCTATAATTCACCCCTCCACTTT. Translation gives CASSPPGRGAYNSPLHF. The full variable domain, rest sourced from reference TRBV7-2 and TRBJ1-6, is GAGVSQSPSNKVTEKGKDVELRCDPISGHTALYWYRQSLGQGLEFLIYFQGNSAPDKSGLPSDRFSAERTGGSVSTLTIQRTQQEDSAVYLCASSPPGRGAYNSPLHFGNGTRLTVT.

J is TRBJ2-5 and V is TRBV4-3; TRBD2 agrees at 7 bases. This CDR3 contains 15 residues. In germline, CDR1 is LGHNA, CDR2 YSLEER. Trimming at V came to 3 bases and at J to 1 base, leaving 5 bases not matched to a gene. The CDR3 region is CASSQTGGFQETQYF. The CDR3 bases are TGCGCCAGCAGCCAGACCGGGGGGTTCCAAGAGACCCAGTACTTC.

This chain joins TRBV7-9 and TRBJ2-7, with 11 bases matching TRBD1. Germline V gene data show CDR1 as SEHNR and CDR2 as FQNEAQ (reference sequence). The junction had 5 bases not matched to a gene; V was cut back by 6 bases and J by 1 base. The CDR3 sequence is 15 residues long. CDR3 coding DNA: TGTGCCAGCAGATCCGGGACAGGGGGTTCCTACGAGCAGTACTTC. Amino acid sequence: CASRSGTGGSYEQYF.

This clone was seen only once. The junction departs from the called germline gene at one end, perhaps through a read error. The chain employs TRBV7-9 and TRBJ2-3, with D possibly being TRBD2 (5 bases). The germline gives CDR1 SEHNR, CDR2 FQNEAQ (reference sequence). The CDR3 extends over 16 amino acids. CDR3 nucleotides: TGTTCCAGCAGCACTGCGCTAAGCGGACCCGCGGATACGCAGTATTTT. Translation: CSSSTALSGPADTQYF.